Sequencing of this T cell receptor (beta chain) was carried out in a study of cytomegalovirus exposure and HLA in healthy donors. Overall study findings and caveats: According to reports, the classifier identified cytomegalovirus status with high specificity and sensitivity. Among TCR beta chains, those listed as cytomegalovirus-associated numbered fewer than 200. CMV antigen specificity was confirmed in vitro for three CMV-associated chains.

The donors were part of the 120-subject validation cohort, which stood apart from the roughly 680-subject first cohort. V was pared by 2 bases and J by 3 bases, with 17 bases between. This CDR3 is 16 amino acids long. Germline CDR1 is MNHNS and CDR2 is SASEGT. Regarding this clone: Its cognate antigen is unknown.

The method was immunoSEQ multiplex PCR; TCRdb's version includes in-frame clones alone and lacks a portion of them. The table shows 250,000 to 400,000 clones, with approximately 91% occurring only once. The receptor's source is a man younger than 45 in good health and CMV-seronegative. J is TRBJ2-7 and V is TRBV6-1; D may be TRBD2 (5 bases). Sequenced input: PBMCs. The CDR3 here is CASSESSTGRLYEQYF. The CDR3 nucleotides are TGTGCCAGCAGTGAATCCTCGACGGGGAGACTCTACGAGCAGTACTTC.